The rows below give T cell receptor beta chains drawn from one sample of a study of technical replicates of blood from four donors. The data were produced by immunoSEQ multiplex PCR, yet TCRdb's version contains in-frame clones alone and is incomplete. The profile shows 80,000 or so clones, roughly 98% of them singletons. Sequenced sample: T cells isolated from PBMCs. These receptors were collected from a human donor in good health. Each CDR3 is given with its conserved first and last residue. A D gene is named only where the DNA matches it firmly. A clone size is listed for some rows: how often the clone was seen (once, few, many), or a class if it is expanded.

v_gene	j_gene	len	d_gene	abundance	CDR3aa	CDR3nt
TRBV6-4	TRBJ2-3	15	TRBD2	-	CASSGTSGNTDTQYF	TGTGCCAGCAGCGGGACTAGCGGAAACACAGATACGCAGTATTTT
TRBV5-4	TRBJ2-2	15	TRBD1	once	CASSLVTGDTGELFF	TGTGCCAGCAGCTTAGTGACAGGGGACACCGGGGAGCTGTTTTTT
TRBV2	TRBJ1-4	15	TRBD1	-	CASSSNRGDREKLFF	TGTGCCAGCAGTAGCAACAGGGGGGATAGGGAAAAACTGTTTTTT
TRBV28	TRBJ1-2	12	-	-	CASRGQNYGYTF	TGTGCCAGCAGGGGACAAAACTATGGCTACACCTTC
TRBV7-8	TRBJ1-1	13	-	-	CASSLGGHTEAFF	TGTGCCAGCAGCTTGGGGGGGCACACTGAAGCTTTCTTT
TRBV29-1	TRBJ2-1	13	TRBD1	few	CSVDTGGHNEQFF	TGCAGCGTTGACACAGGGGGGCATAATGAGCAGTTCTTC
TRBV11-2	TRBJ1-1	13	-	once	CASSTQENTEAFF	TGTGCCAGCAGCACACAGGAAAACACTGAAGCTTTCTTT
TRBV10-3	TRBJ2-5	16	-	-	CATGPQVPRAKETQYF	TGTGCCACCGGCCCCCAGGTACCAAGAGCCAAAGAGACCCAGTACTTC
TRBV4-2	TRBJ2-2	16	TRBD2	-	CASSRLPRGDTGELFF	TGTGCCAGCAGCCGACTCCCTCGGGGGGACACCGGGGAGCTGTTTTTT
TRBV21-1	TRBJ2-5	16	-	-	CASSKVRREAQETQYF	TGTGCCAGCAGCAAGGTCCGGCGGGAGGCTCAAGAGACCCAGTACTTC
TRBV6-5	TRBJ2-5	15	TRBD1	-	CASRTTGGGQETQYF	TGTGCCAGCAGGACGACAGGGGGCGGGCAAGAGACCCAGTACTTC
TRBV6-1	TRBJ1-1	12	TRBD1	-	CASSTGGTEAFF	TGTGCCAGCAGTACAGGGGGGACTGAAGCTTTCTTT
TRBV6-4	TRBJ2-2	16	-	-	CASSDSFTAVAGELFF	TGTGCCAGCAGTGACTCGTTCACTGCCGTTGCCGGGGAGCTGTTTTTT
TRBV12-5	TRBJ1-5	17	TRBD1	once	CASGQILGQGIDQPQHF	TGTGCTAGTGGTCAGATTTTGGGACAGGGAATCGATCAGCCCCAGCATTTT
TRBV5-1	TRBJ2-6	13	-	-	CASSLQEANVLTF	TGCGCCAGCAGCTTACAGGAGGCCAACGTCCTGACTTTC
TRBV12-5	TRBJ2-1	15	TRBD2	-	CASGRSGVPYNEQFF	TGTGCTAGTGGAAGGAGCGGGGTCCCTTACAATGAGCAGTTCTTC
TRBV19	TRBJ1-1	13	TRBD1	many	CAAKGQGNTEAFF	TGTGCCGCAAAAGGACAGGGCAACACTGAAGCTTTCTTT
TRBV14	TRBJ2-2	16	-	-	CASSTGSGLLSGELFF	TGTGCCAGCAGCACAGGGTCGGGGCTCCTTTCCGGGGAGCTGTTTTTT
TRBV19	TRBJ1-5	14	-	-	CASSIAYQNQPQHF	TGTGCCAGTAGTATTGCCTACCAAAATCAGCCCCAGCATTTT
TRBV5-8	TRBJ2-7	14	-	-	CASSHREHSYEQYF	TGTGCCAGCAGCCACAGGGAGCACTCCTACGAGCAGTACTTC
TRBV27	TRBJ2-7	17	TRBD2	-	CASSTPGLAGGKDEQYF	TGTGCCAGCAGTACCCCGGGACTAGCGGGAGGGAAAGACGAGCAGTACTTC
TRBV19	TRBJ1-4	15	TRBD1	few	CASSTNRGSNEKLFF	TGTGCCAGTAGTACAAACAGGGGCTCTAATGAAAAACTGTTTTTT
TRBV7-9	TRBJ2-7	15	TRBD2	-	CASSLASGRSYEQYF	TGTGCCAGCAGCTTAGCTAGCGGGAGATCTTACGAGCAGTACTTC